The 2 T cell receptor beta chains below all came from one sample that was sequenced in a study of identical twins. TCRdb reprocessed the 5' RACE reads via MiXCR and lists one record per CDR3 protein. Found here are approximately 410,000 distinct CDR3 sequences, approximately 17% of them singletons; the top ten hold approximately 12%. Sequenced material: naive T cells sorted from blood. These receptors were taken from a man aged 50 to 59 in good health.

This clonotype was counted at least ten times. The chain recombines TRBV20-1 with TRBJ1-5, with D unclear. This CDR3 has 13 amino acids. V lost 0 bases, J lost 2 bases, and 5 bases lay in between. The germline V gene encodes CDR1 DFQATT and CDR2 SNEGSKA (reference sequence). DNA for the CDR3: TGCAGTGCTAGAGAAGACGGCAATCAGCCCCAGCATTTT. This translates into CSAREDGNQPQHF.

J is TRBJ2-3 and V is TRBV21-1. TRBV21-1 is deemed a pseudogene. The length of the CDR3 is 16 residues. The DNA of the CDR3 is TGTGCCAGCAGCAAAGACGGTGGGGTGCGGACAGATACGCAGTATTTT. Translation: CASSKDGGVRTDTQYF.